Below, 26 T cell receptor beta chains from the same sample are listed, as sequenced in a study of blood T cells in healthy people across ages (dated by TCRdb to the mid-2010s). Library method: 5' RACE. The sample was run on an Illumina HiSeq 2500. A second PCR of about 6 to 11 cycles was performed with a sample-barcoded 5' primer and a J-beta primer mix. Using fastp at Q25 and MiXCR, TCRdb reprocessed the public reads and kept productive beta chains. Identical CDR3 protein sequences are pooled into one entry, listed with their most common genes and DNA. Present in this sample are 600,000 to 900,000 distinct CDR3 sequences, about a quarter of which were seen just once. 3% of the sample is taken by the ten largest. This same sample was also part of a study on T cells of mothers and their children.

The sequenced material came from blood. Every receptor here comes from a boy between 10 and 17 years old in good health.

This clonotype was observed a handful of times. The chain couples TRBV18 to TRBJ2-1; 9 nucleotides align to TRBD1. The tail of the sequence fits TRBJ2-7 better, so the J call may be wrong. The CDR3 is 14 residues long. Germline CDR1 is KGHSH and CDR2 is LQKENI. DNA of the CDR3: TGTGCCAGCTCACCGGAGGACAGGGGCTACGAGCAGTACTTC. This encodes CASSPEDRGYEQYF.

The chain carries TRBV6-1 and TRBJ2-1; the D gene is possibly TRBD2 (5 bases). Germline V lookup: CDR1 MNHNS, CDR2 SASEGT. V lost 6 bases, J lost 7 bases, and 7 bases lay in between. This CDR3 is built from 11 residues. CDR3: CASRDFNEQFF. In nucleotides, the CDR3 is TGTGCCAGCAGGGACTTTAATGAGCAGTTCTTC.

The chain is built from TRBV20-1 and TRBJ2-3; D not certain. There are 15 residues in the CDR3. The germline gives CDR1 DFQATT, CDR2 SNEGSKA (reference sequence). V was cut by 6 bases and J by 7 bases, with 23 bases left in between. The CDR3 loop reads CSAVSWTEYRYTQYF. The CDR3 region has the DNA TGCAGTGCGGTCTCTTGGACCGAATACAGATATACGCAGTATTTT.

This chain uses TRBV7-3 with TRBJ2-2, with D hard to call. This CDR3 has 14 amino acids. CDR1 SGHTA and CDR2 FQGTGA come from the germline V gene. Between the trimmed V and J ends, which lost 5 bases and 7 bases, there was a span of 14 bases. Written as DNA, the CDR3 is TGTGCCAGCAGCCCTATGGACGGTGTCGGGGAGCTGTTTTTT. Translation: CASSPMDGVGELFF. Filled out from reference TRBV7-3 and TRBJ2-2, the complete variable domain reads GAGVSQTPSNKVTEKGKYVELRCDPISGHTALYWYRQSLGQGPEFLIYFQGTGAADDSGLPNDRFFAVRPEGSVSTLKIQRTERGDSAVYLCASSPMDGVGELFFGEGSRLTVL.

The table lists this clonotype with a few counts. The gene calls are TRBV2 and TRBJ2-1; TRBD1 aligns across 8 bases. CDR1 is SNHLY, CDR2 FYNNEI, per germline. Trimming cost V 7 bases and J 13 bases; bases outside gene matches: 3. There are 10 residues in the CDR3. The CDR3 region is CASTGTGQFF. CDR3 nucleotide sequence: TGTGCCAGCACCGGGACAGGACAGTTCTTC.

This clonotype was seen only a few times. The rearrangement uses TRBV12-3 or TRBV12-4 and TRBJ2-1; TRBD1 or TRBD2 may be the D gene (5 bases each). The V gene lost 6 bases and the J gene lost 6 bases, with 12 bases spanning the gap. The CDR3 sequence is 13 residues long. The CDR3 spells CASRRSGLNEQFF. CDR3 nucleotides: TGTGCCAGCAGACGCTCGGGGCTCAATGAGCAGTTCTTC.

The genes are TRBV12-3 or TRBV12-4 and TRBJ2-1; a possible D gene is TRBD1 (5 bases). This CDR3 region has 14 residues. Deletions cut 4 bases from V and 0 bases from J, with 7 bases between. The CDR3 sequence is CASSSDTSYNEQFF. The CDR3 DNA is TGTGCCAGCAGTTCGGACACCTCCTACAATGAGCAGTTCTTC.

This clonotype was seen a few times. The CDR3 sequence is CASSLTGLGYEQYF. In DNA, the CDR3 is TGTGCCAGCAGCCTGACAGGGTTGGGATACGAGCAGTACTTC. The chain uses TRBV27 and TRBJ2-7; TRBD1 matches at 7 bases. The junction had 9 bases not matched to a gene; V was cut back by 6 bases and J by 4 bases. This CDR3 is 14 amino acids long. CDR1 is MNHEY and CDR2 is SMNVEV in the germline V gene (reference sequence).

V and J are TRBV7-9 and TRBJ2-5; possible D gene TRBD2, 5 bases. Per germline, CDR1 SEHNR and CDR2 FQNEAQ (reference sequence). The CDR3 has 14 amino acids. V shed 5 bases and J shed 1 base, with 11 bases lying between them. For the CDR3, the DNA is TGTGCCAGCAGCGTCCAGCGGCTCCAAGAGACCCAGTACTTC. Amino acids: CASSVQRLQETQYF. Based on the CDR3 plus reference TRBV7-9 and TRBJ2-5, the full variable domain is DTGVSQNPRHKITKRGQNVTFRCDPISEHNRLYWYRQTLGQGPEFLTYFQNEAQLEKSRLLSDRFSAERPKGSFSTLEIQRTEQGDSAMYLCASSVQRLQETQYFGPGTRLLVL.

This clonotype was observed a handful of times. The gene calls are TRBV11-2 and TRBJ2-7, with TRBD2 as a possible D gene (6 bases). V dropped 0 bases and J dropped 4 bases, with 13 bases sitting between them. Germline lookup yields CDR1 SGHAT and CDR2 FQNNGV. The CDR3 is 15 amino acids. CDR3 region: CASSLELAMFYEQYF. CDR3 bases: TGTGCCAGCAGCTTAGAACTAGCTATGTTTTACGAGCAGTACTTC.

The rearrangement uses TRBV10-3 and TRBJ2-5, with TRBD2 matching over 8 bases. Germline CDR1 reads ENHRY; CDR2 reads SYGVKD. CDR3 length: 14 residues. J was trimmed by 10 bases and V by 3 bases; bases with no gene match: 10. The CDR3 DNA reads as TGTGCCATCAGTGACCCCGGGGGGGCCGGGGACCAGTACTTC. Protein: CAISDPGGAGDQYF.

J is TRBJ2-1 and V is TRBV7-9; TRBD2 agrees at 7 bases. The germline gives CDR1 SEHNR, CDR2 FQNEAQ (reference sequence). CDR3 size: 13 residues. V dropped 5 bases and J dropped 7; count of bases not matched to a gene: 5. CDR3 protein: CASSQYSGNEQFF. Here the CDR3 DNA reads TGTGCCAGCAGCCAATATAGCGGGAATGAGCAGTTCTTC.

With regard to this clonotype: One end of the junction does not line up with germline, which may come from a read error. The V call is TRBV5-1, the J call TRBJ1-1; no definite D call. Germline CDR1 reads SGHRS; CDR2 reads YFSETQ. CDR3 size: 14 residues. The CDR3, as DNA: TGTGCCAGCAGCTTAGTAGGGATGAACACTGAAGCTTTCTTT. Its translation is CASSLVGMNTEAFF.

The V call is TRBV7-9, the J call TRBJ2-3; 7 bases fit TRBD1. The CDR3 runs 14 residues. Per the germline V gene, CDR1 is SEHNR and CDR2 is FQNEAQ (reference sequence). V gave up 5 bases and J gave up 2 bases; unmatched junction bases: 4. The CDR3 region has the DNA TGTGCCAGCAGCAGACAGGGCGACACAGATACGCAGTATTTT. Its translation is CASSRQGDTDTQYF.

This clonotype was found a few times. The rearrangement uses TRBV24-1 and TRBJ1-1; D perhaps matches TRBD1 (6 bases). The CDR3 contains 15 residues. The germline V gene encodes CDR1 KGHDR and CDR2 SFDVKD. Trimming removed 4 bases from V and 3 bases from J, with 14 bases in between. The CDR3 DNA reads TGTGCCACCAGTGAGAACGGACGGACAGACACTGAAGCTTTCTTT. The encoded protein is CATSENGRTDTEAFF.

This clonotype occurred a few times. The chain couples TRBV5-1 to TRBJ2-5; 8 bases are a match to TRBD1. Germline CDR1 is SGHRS and CDR2 is YFSETQ. The V gene end was trimmed by 3 bases and the J gene end by 5 bases; junction bases not matched to a gene: 9. This CDR3 comprises 15 residues. CDR3 region: CASSSPRTGTETQYF. CDR3 bases: TGCGCCAGCAGCTCCCCCCGGACAGGGACGGAGACCCAGTACTTC.

V gene TRBV27 combines with J gene TRBJ1-2, with D hard to call. CDR3 length: 14 residues. In germline, CDR1 is MNHEY, CDR2 SMNVEV (reference sequence). V was clipped by 6 bases and J by 8 bases, with 19 bases between them. CDR3 sequence (DNA): TGTGCCAGCAGAGCAGACCCTTCTAGCCACGGCTACACCTTC. This gives the protein CASRADPSSHGYTF.

The chain joins TRBV18 to TRBJ1-6, with 9 nucleotides matching TRBD1. Germline V gene data show CDR1 as KGHSH and CDR2 as LQKENI. The CDR3 is made up of 17 amino acids. V trimming: 4 bases; J trimming: 7 bases; junction bases outside the gene matches: 11. CDR3 residues: CASSLAGTGQRNSPLHF. The CDR3 nucleotides read TGTGCCAGCTCACTGGCCGGGACAGGGCAAAGGAATTCACCCCTCCACTTT.

The V call is TRBV18, the J call TRBJ2-5, with TRBD2 identical over 7 bases. The germline CDR1 and CDR2 sequences are KGHSH and LQKENI. V shed 2 bases and J 3 bases; nucleotides not matched to a gene: 3. The length of the CDR3 is 14 residues. The CDR3 sequence is CASSPASGEETQYF. The CDR3, as DNA: TGTGCCAGCTCACCAGCCAGCGGGGAAGAGACCCAGTACTTC.

In this sample, this clonotype turned up many times. The germline gene is not matched at one end of the junction; a read error may be the cause. The chain is built from TRBV5-1 and TRBJ2-6; the D gene is possibly TRBD2 (5 bases). The CDR3 extends over 15 amino acids. Germline-derived CDR1 and CDR2 are SGHRS and YFSETQ. CDR3 protein: CASSLTGSGANVLTF. The CDR3 nucleotides read TGTGCCAGCAGTTTAACGGGGTCTGGGGCCAACGTCCTGACTTTC.

The chain uses TRBV7-3 and TRBJ2-1, with 7 bases fitting TRBD2. J was trimmed by 7 bases and V by 5 bases; bases with no gene match: 11. This CDR3 has 15 residues. The germline CDR1 and CDR2 sequences are SGHTA and FQGTGA. CDR3 DNA sequence: TGTGCCAGCAGCGACTTTAGCGGGCTCGGGAATGAGCAGTTCTTC. Protein: CASSDFSGLGNEQFF. Supplemented by reference TRBV7-3 and TRBJ2-1, the full variable domain reads GAGVSQTPSNKVTEKGKYVELRCDPISGHTALYWYRQSLGQGPEFLIYFQGTGAADDSGLPNDRFFAVRPEGSVSTLKIQRTERGDSAVYLCASSDFSGLGNEQFFGPGTRLTVL.

This clonotype was counted a few times. This chain uses TRBV20-1 with TRBJ1-2, with a possible D match to TRBD1 (5 bases). Deletions cut 0 bases from V and 6 bases from J, with 14 bases between. In germline, CDR1 is DFQATT, CDR2 SNEGSKA (reference sequence). CDR3 size: 14 residues. This CDR3 is CSARDPAKGNGYTF. CDR3 nucleotide sequence: TGCAGTGCTAGAGATCCGGCAAAGGGGAATGGCTACACCTTC.

This clonotype was seen a handful of times. One junction end disagrees with the germline gene, perhaps due to a read error. This chain uses TRBV10-3 with TRBJ2-7, with TRBD1 identical over 7 bases. Germline V CDR1 and CDR2: ENHRY, SYGVKD. CDR3 length: 12 amino acids. CDR3 DNA sequence: TGTGCCACCGCGACAGGGTCCTTCGAGCAGTACTTC. Translating it yields CATATGSFEQYF.

This clonotype showed up just a few times. The chain carries TRBV7-9 and TRBJ2-1, with 9 nucleotides matching TRBD2. V lost 6 bases and J lost 6; bases outside the gene matches: 6. The CDR3 length is 14 residues. Germline V lookup: CDR1 SEHNR, CDR2 FQNEAQ (reference sequence). Here the CDR3 DNA reads TGTGCCAGCAGTTTACTAGCGGGCAGCAATGAGCAGTTCTTC. Translating it yields CASSLLAGSNEQFF.

The V call is TRBV20-1, the J call TRBJ1-1, with D hard to call. The CDR3 has 12 amino acids. Trimming took 1 base from V and 10 from J, leaving 13 bases between them. CDR1 is DFQATT and CDR2 is SNEGSKA in the germline V gene (reference sequence). CDR3 sequence (DNA): TGCAGTGCTAGAGTGGCGGGTGGAGGAGCTTTCTTT. Amino acid sequence: CSARVAGGGAFF.

This chain joins TRBV7-2 and TRBJ2-7; 9 bases fit TRBD2. This CDR3 comprises 15 residues. Germline V gene lookup returns CDR1 SGHTA and CDR2 FQGNSA. V lost 6 bases to trimming and J lost 1 base; unmatched junction nucleotides: 7. The chain's CDR3 is CASSIRSGGSYEQYF. The CDR3 nucleotides read TGTGCCAGCAGTATCCGTAGCGGGGGTTCCTACGAGCAGTACTTC.